This TCR beta chain comes out of a study of shared clonotypes between healthy human individuals. Study information: Those who served as donors were two women and a few men between the ages of 18 and 49. Donors had three CD4 naive, three CD4 memory, two CD8 naive and one CD8 memory plate apiece. Study-wide findings and caveats: Against clonotypes common to all four donors, non-shared ones had lower generation probabilities.

For this clone: Antigen: not known.

The CDR3 length is 14 residues. Trimming left V 4 bases short and J 1 base short, with 9 bases between. The germline gives CDR1 SGHNT, CDR2 YYREEE (reference sequence). Deep level was the assay's run setting. Generated by immunoSEQ multiplex PCR, the TCRdb table keeps only in-frame clones and is missing some. Here the sample spans roughly 2.5 million clones, around 94% being singletons. Specimen: naive CD4+ T cells sorted from blood. Subset: CD45RA+ positively selected. The sequence derives from a man between 18 and 35 years old in good health. The J gene is TRBJ2-4, the V gene TRBV5-4; no definite D call. The CDR3 spells CASSDPSAKNIQYF. The DNA of the CDR3 is TGTGCCAGCAGCGATCCCTCGGCCAAAAACATTCAGTACTTC.